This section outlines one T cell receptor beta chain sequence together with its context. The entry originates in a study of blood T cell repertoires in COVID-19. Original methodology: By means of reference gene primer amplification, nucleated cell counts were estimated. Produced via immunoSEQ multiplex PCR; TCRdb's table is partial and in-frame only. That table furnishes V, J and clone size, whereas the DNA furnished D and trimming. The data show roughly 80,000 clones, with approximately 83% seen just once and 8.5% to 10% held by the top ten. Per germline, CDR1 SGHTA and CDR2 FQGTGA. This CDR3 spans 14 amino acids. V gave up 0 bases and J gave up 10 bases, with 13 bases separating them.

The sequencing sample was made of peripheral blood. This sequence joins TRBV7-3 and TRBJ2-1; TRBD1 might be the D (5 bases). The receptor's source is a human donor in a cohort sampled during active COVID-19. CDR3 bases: TGTGCCAGCAGCTTAACACAGGCAGGTGGGGAGCAGTTCTTC. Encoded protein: CASSLTQAGGEQFF.